This T cell receptor beta chain appears in the sequencing data of a study of blood T cells in healthy people across ages. No fewer than 7 million PBMCs went into each sample. PCR was performed a second time for about 7 to 12 cycles using a sample-barcoded 5' primer and a J-beta primer mix. TCRdb passed the 5' RACE reads through MiXCR, listing each CDR3 protein once. The table includes approximately 1.5 million distinct CDR3 sequences, approximately 43% detected once. The germline V gene has CDR1 SQVTM and CDR2 ANQGSEA. There are 16 residues in the CDR3. V usage is TRBV29-1 and J usage is TRBJ2-1, with TRBD2 matching over 10 bases. The J call is in doubt because the DNA end fits TRBJ2-7 better. Sequencing used blood. The source of this sequence is a woman under 30 in good health. CDR3 sequence: CSVAGLAASSYNEQYF. In DNA, the CDR3 is TGCAGCGTTGCCGGACTAGCGGCCAGCTCCTACAATGAGCAGTACTTC.